This T cell receptor (beta chain) is from a study of blood T cell repertoires in COVID-19. Study-wide context: Italy, Spain and the United States were the sources of the convalescent and acute COVID-19 samples. T cells, B-cell-depleted T cells, or PBMCs supplied cDNA or gDNA.

Per the original data handling: Researchers report that nucleated cell counts were estimated from reference gene primer amplification. The protocol was immunoSEQ multiplex PCR, while the TCRdb copy is restricted to in-frame clones and leaves out a portion. Clonal size and the V and J genes are those of that table, whereas D and trimming came from the DNA. The sample comprises some 350,000 clones, 88% of which are singletons, and about 7% rests with the top ten. Germline V gene sequence: CDR1 MGHRA, CDR2 YSYEKL. Germline trimming cut 1 base from V and 3 bases from J; bases unmatched to any gene: 2. This CDR3 has 15 amino acids. Seattle enrolled patients during active infection and tracked them longitudinally.

The origin of this receptor is a woman in her 70s with COVID-19, enrolled during active disease. Sequences were obtained from peripheral blood. The chain carries TRBV4-1 and TRBJ1-1; 10 positions agree with TRBD1. CDR3 region: CASSQGTGGYTEAFF. The CDR3 DNA sequence: TGCGCCAGCAGCCAAGGGACAGGGGGGTACACTGAAGCTTTCTTT.